This TCR beta chain is drawn from a study of cytomegalovirus exposure and HLA in healthy donors. This clone was seen once. The primer mix had 60 Vbeta and 13 Jbeta primers. Only in-frame clones appear in the TCRdb table, and some are missing; sequencing was by immunoSEQ multiplex PCR. Among around 62,000 clones, approximately 80% were seen once, and the ten largest hold under 3%. CDR1 and CDR2 (germline): LNHDA, SQIVND (reference sequence). This CDR3 spans 13 amino acids. With 6 bases clipped from V and 8 bases from J, the junction kept 5 bases outside the gene matches. V usage is TRBV19 and J usage is TRBJ1-4; 8 bases are shared with TRBD1. Sequenced sample: PBMCs. The origin of this receptor is a woman aged 25 to 39 in good health and CMV-seronegative. The CDR3 nucleotides read TGTGCCAGTAGGTTCGACAGGGGAGAAAAACTGTTTTTT. Amino acid sequence: CASRFDRGEKLFF.